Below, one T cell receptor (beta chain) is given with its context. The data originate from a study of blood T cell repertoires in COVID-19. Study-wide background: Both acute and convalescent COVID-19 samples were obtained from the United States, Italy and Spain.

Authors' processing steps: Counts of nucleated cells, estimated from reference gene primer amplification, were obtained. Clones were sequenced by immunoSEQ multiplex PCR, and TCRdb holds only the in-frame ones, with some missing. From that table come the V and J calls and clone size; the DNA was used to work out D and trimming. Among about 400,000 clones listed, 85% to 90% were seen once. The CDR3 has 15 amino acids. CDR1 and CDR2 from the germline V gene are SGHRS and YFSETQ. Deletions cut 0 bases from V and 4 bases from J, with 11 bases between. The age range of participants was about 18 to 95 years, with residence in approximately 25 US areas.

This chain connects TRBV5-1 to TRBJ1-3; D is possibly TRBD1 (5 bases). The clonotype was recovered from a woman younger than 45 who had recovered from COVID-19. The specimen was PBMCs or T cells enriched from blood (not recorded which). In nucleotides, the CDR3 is TGCGCCAGCAGCTTGGCCTCAGGGCTAGGAAACACCATATATTTT. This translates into CASSLASGLGNTIYF.